The entry below describes one T cell receptor beta chain. V lost 1 base, J lost 1 base, and 7 bases lay in between. The CDR3 length is 14 residues. Germline lookup yields CDR1 SGHRS and CDR2 YFSETQ. This record belongs to a study of OX40 agonist ivuxolimab in advanced cancers. Study as a whole: At doses from 0.01 to 10 mg/kg, patients were given intravenous ivuxolimab every 2 weeks. Past anti-PD-1, anti-PD-L1 or anti-CTLA-4 therapy was accepted, and 30% to 50% had received some.

Produced via immunoSEQ multiplex PCR; TCRdb's table is partial and in-frame only. Among some 90,000 clones listed, roughly 89% were seen once. The source material was CD4+ or CD8+ T cells sorted from blood, sampled in a trial of the OX40 agonist ivuxolimab. The chain links TRBV5-1 to TRBJ2-3; D not resolved. The sequence was obtained from an adult with an advanced solid tumor such as melanoma, head and neck, liver or kidney cancer. The CDR3 bases are TGCGCCAGCAGCTTGTCTCAACGCACAGATACGCAGTATTTT. Amino acid sequence: CASSLSQRTDTQYF.